This T cell receptor beta chain was obtained from a study of immune evolution from preneoplasia to lung adenocarcinoma. Findings and caveats of the study: Later-stage lesions appeared to have more T cells, more diversity, less clonality. Highest clonality occurred in KRAS-mutant, not EGFR-mutant or double wild-type, nodules.

Assay used: immunoSEQ multiplex PCR; TCRdb lists only in-frame clones, some missing. This sample yields about 9,500 clones, of which almost 90% are seen a single time; over 2% belongs to the top ten. V was cut by 7 bases and J by 5 bases, with 17 bases left in between. There are 14 residues in the CDR3. Germline CDR1 and CDR2: MNHNY and SVGAGI (reference sequence). Worth noting for this clone: Antigen specificity is unknown.

The material sequenced was FFPE invasive lung adenocarcinoma tissue. The chain carries TRBV6-6 and TRBJ2-5; tentatively, D is TRBD1 (7 bases). The receptor's source is a person aged 65 to 85 with invasive lung adenocarcinoma. CDR3 bases: TGTGCCAGCACCCTTGACAGGGAGGACGAGACCCAGTACTTC. As protein: CASTLDREDETQYF.